Listed below are T cell receptor beta chains from one sample, sequenced in a study of T cells in Graves' hyperthyroidism and ophthalmopathy. TCRdb redid the calling of the multiplex PCR reads with MiXCR, one entry per CDR3 protein. The table shows some 550,000 distinct CDR3 sequences, with roughly a sixth occurring only once. The sequenced sample consisted of blood. The receptors stem from a woman between 40 and 50 years old with Graves' ophthalmopathy. The CDR3 runs from the conserved cysteine through the conserved F or W. The order of the fields is CDR3 DNA, CDR3 protein, clone size, D gene, J gene, V gene, CDR3 length. A D gene is named only where the DNA matches it firmly. Size values are once, few and many counts, or a class for expanded clones, and some rows have none.

cdr3_nt: TGTGCCAGCAGCGTTGGGGGACAGGGGGCTTTTGGCTACACCTTC
cdr3_aa: CASSVGGQGAFGYTF
clone_size: -
d_call: TRBD1
j_call: TRBJ1-2
v_call: TRBV9
cdr3_length: 15

cdr3_nt: TGTGCCAGCACCTACGTTGGGGACAGGGACGGAGGCTACACCTTC
cdr3_aa: CASTYVGDRDGGYTF
clone_size: few
d_call: TRBD1
j_call: TRBJ1-2
v_call: TRBV2
cdr3_length: 15

cdr3_nt: TGTGCCAGCTCTGGGGGGGGTCGCAATCAGCCCCAGCATTTT
cdr3_aa: CASSGGGRNQPQHF
clone_size: many
d_call: -
j_call: TRBJ1-5
v_call: TRBV2
cdr3_length: 14

cdr3_nt: TGCAGTGCCCCCCAAAGCGGGAAACAGGGTTCCTACGAGCAGTACTTC
cdr3_aa: CSAPQSGKQGSYEQYF
clone_size: few
d_call: -
j_call: TRBJ2-7
v_call: TRBV20-1
cdr3_length: 16

cdr3_nt: TGTGCCAGCAGTGACGAGAGGTTCACAGATACGCAGTATTTT
cdr3_aa: CASSDERFTDTQYF
clone_size: many
d_call: -
j_call: TRBJ2-3
v_call: TRBV7-3
cdr3_length: 14

cdr3_nt: TGTGCCAGCAGCCCTAGGCTAGGAGAGCAGTACTTC
cdr3_aa: CASSPRLGEQYF
clone_size: -
d_call: -
j_call: TRBJ2-7
v_call: TRBV3-1
cdr3_length: 12

cdr3_nt: TGCAGTGCTACACTCGACTCTGGGGCCAACGTCCTGACTTTC
cdr3_aa: CSATLDSGANVLTF
clone_size: few
d_call: -
j_call: TRBJ2-6
v_call: TRBV20-1
cdr3_length: 14

cdr3_nt: TGTGCCAGCATGGCTAGCGGGAGTCCACGGACCCAGTACTTC
cdr3_aa: CASMASGSPRTQYF
clone_size: -
d_call: TRBD2
j_call: TRBJ2-5
v_call: TRBV25-1
cdr3_length: 14

cdr3_nt: TGTGCCAGCAGTCGTACAGGGGTCTCCAACGAGCAGTACTTC
cdr3_aa: CASSRTGVSNEQYF
clone_size: few
d_call: TRBD1
j_call: TRBJ2-7
v_call: TRBV2
cdr3_length: 14

cdr3_nt: TGTGCCAGCAGCTCCGCGCCTCTATCGGGCAGAAACTACGAGCAGTACTTC
cdr3_aa: CASSSAPLSGRNYEQYF
clone_size: many
d_call: -
j_call: TRBJ2-7
v_call: TRBV11-3
cdr3_length: 17

cdr3_nt: TGTGCCAGCAGTAGCACAAGTAACTATGGCTACACCTTC
cdr3_aa: CASSSTSNYGYTF
clone_size: many
d_call: -
j_call: TRBJ1-2
v_call: TRBV7-9
cdr3_length: 13

cdr3_nt: TGTGCCAGCAGCCCTGCCCCCTACGAGCAGTACTTC
cdr3_aa: CASSPAPYEQYF
clone_size: many
d_call: -
j_call: TRBJ2-7
v_call: TRBV7-2
cdr3_length: 12

cdr3_nt: TGTGCCAGCAGCCAAGTTTCCGGGGGCTTCACTGAAGCTTTCTTT
cdr3_aa: CASSQVSGGFTEAFF
clone_size: few
d_call: -
j_call: TRBJ1-1
v_call: TRBV14
cdr3_length: 15

cdr3_nt: TGCAGCGTTAGGGGGCACTTGGGGAGCGGGACTGAAGCTTTCTTT
cdr3_aa: CSVRGHLGSGTEAFF
clone_size: -
d_call: TRBD1
j_call: TRBJ1-1
v_call: TRBV29-1
cdr3_length: 15

cdr3_nt: TGTGCCACCAGCCGGACAGCTTATAGCAATCAGCCCCAGCATTTT
cdr3_aa: CATSRTAYSNQPQHF
clone_size: many
d_call: -
j_call: TRBJ1-5
v_call: TRBV15
cdr3_length: 15

cdr3_nt: TGTGCCAGCAATACGGCAGGAACGAACACTGAAGCTTTCTTT
cdr3_aa: CASNTAGTNTEAFF
clone_size: many
d_call: -
j_call: TRBJ1-1
v_call: TRBV6-1
cdr3_length: 14

cdr3_nt: TGTGCCAGCAGTTTCCGAAAAAACACTGAAGCTTTCTTT
cdr3_aa: CASSFRKNTEAFF
clone_size: -
d_call: -
j_call: TRBJ1-1
v_call: TRBV12-3/TRBV12-4
cdr3_length: 13

cdr3_nt: TGCGCCAGCAGCCAAAGTCTAGCGGGAGGGTACAATGAGCAGTTCTTC
cdr3_aa: CASSQSLAGGYNEQFF
clone_size: once
d_call: TRBD2
j_call: TRBJ2-1
v_call: TRBV4-1
cdr3_length: 16

cdr3_nt: TGCGCCAGCAGCTCCCAGTCAGGGGGGCTGAACACTGAAGCTTTCTTT
cdr3_aa: CASSSQSGGLNTEAFF
clone_size: -
d_call: TRBD1
j_call: TRBJ1-1
v_call: TRBV5-1
cdr3_length: 16

cdr3_nt: TGTGCCAGCAGTTCTTGGGGGATTAATGAAAAACTGTTTTTT
cdr3_aa: CASSSWGINEKLFF
clone_size: -
d_call: -
j_call: TRBJ1-4
v_call: TRBV12-3/TRBV12-4
cdr3_length: 14

cdr3_nt: TGTGCCACCAGCAGCCACGCGTCAGATACGCAGTATTTT
cdr3_aa: CATSSHASDTQYF
clone_size: -
d_call: -
j_call: TRBJ2-3
v_call: TRBV15
cdr3_length: 13

cdr3_nt: TGTGCCAGCAGTGAAGACTGGGGGACAGTCTTAGCGACCGGGGGTGAGCAGTTCTTC
cdr3_aa: CASSEDWGTVLATGGEQFF
clone_size: -
d_call: -
j_call: TRBJ2-1
v_call: TRBV6-1
cdr3_length: 19

cdr3_nt: TGTGCCAGCAGGCGAACCAATGAGCAGTTCTTC
cdr3_aa: CASRRTNEQFF
clone_size: many
d_call: -
j_call: TRBJ2-1
v_call: TRBV2
cdr3_length: 11

cdr3_nt: TGTGCCAGTAGTAAGGAGGGGTATGGTGCAGATACGCAGTATTTT
cdr3_aa: CASSKEGYGADTQYF
clone_size: -
d_call: -
j_call: TRBJ2-3
v_call: TRBV19
cdr3_length: 15

cdr3_nt: TGTGCCAGCACCGCAACCGGGACAGGGGTCAACACTGAAGCTTTCTTT
cdr3_aa: CASTATGTGVNTEAFF
clone_size: -
d_call: TRBD1
j_call: TRBJ1-1
v_call: TRBV3-1
cdr3_length: 16

cdr3_nt: TGTGCCAGCAGCCAAGGGCTGGGGACAGGGGGCTACGAGCAGTACTTC
cdr3_aa: CASSQGLGTGGYEQYF
clone_size: few
d_call: TRBD1
j_call: TRBJ2-7
v_call: TRBV7-9
cdr3_length: 16

cdr3_nt: TGTGCCAGCAGCCGAGGGACTAGCGGGGGATTCACAGATACGCAGTATTTT
cdr3_aa: CASSRGTSGGFTDTQYF
clone_size: -
d_call: TRBD2
j_call: TRBJ2-3
v_call: TRBV12-3/TRBV12-4
cdr3_length: 17

cdr3_nt: TGCAGTGCTCCCCGTCCTACTAACTCCTACGAGCAGTACTTC
cdr3_aa: CSAPRPTNSYEQYF
clone_size: -
d_call: -
j_call: TRBJ2-7
v_call: TRBV20-1
cdr3_length: 14

cdr3_nt: TGTGCCAGCAGCCCCCGCGGGGAGGCTGCAACTAATGAAAAACTGTTTTTT
cdr3_aa: CASSPRGEAATNEKLFF
clone_size: -
d_call: -
j_call: TRBJ1-4
v_call: TRBV9
cdr3_length: 17

cdr3_nt: TGTGCCAGCAGCGAAGGGGTCAACCGGGAGACCCAGTACTTC
cdr3_aa: CASSEGVNRETQYF
clone_size: many
d_call: -
j_call: TRBJ2-5
v_call: TRBV7-3
cdr3_length: 14

cdr3_nt: TGTGCCAGTAGTATAGGTCCCAGCACTGAAGCTTTCTTT
cdr3_aa: CASSIGPSTEAFF
clone_size: -
d_call: -
j_call: TRBJ1-1
v_call: TRBV19
cdr3_length: 13

cdr3_nt: TGCAGCGTTGTTCGAGCGGGCTTAGAGACCCAGTACTTC
cdr3_aa: CSVVRAGLETQYF
clone_size: few
d_call: -
j_call: TRBJ2-5
v_call: TRBV29-1
cdr3_length: 13

cdr3_nt: TGTGCCAGCAGCTTTTGGGACGGGGATGAGTCGAACACCGGGGAGCTGTTTTTC
cdr3_aa: CASSFWDGDESNTGELFF
clone_size: -
d_call: -
j_call: TRBJ2-2
v_call: TRBV7-9
cdr3_length: 18

cdr3_nt: TGTGCCAGCAGCCCCCCCGGGTTTACGCAGTATTTT
cdr3_aa: CASSPPGFTQYF
clone_size: many
d_call: -
j_call: TRBJ2-3
v_call: TRBV2
cdr3_length: 12

cdr3_nt: TGTGCCACCAGTGATAGTAGCGGGACCTTCTACAATGAGCAGTTCTTC
cdr3_aa: CATSDSSGTFYNEQFF
clone_size: -
d_call: TRBD2
j_call: TRBJ2-1
v_call: TRBV24-1
cdr3_length: 16

cdr3_nt: TGCAGCGTTCAAAGATGGGACGGAGGCCACAATGAGCAGTTCTTC
cdr3_aa: CSVQRWDGGHNEQFF
clone_size: -
d_call: -
j_call: TRBJ2-1
v_call: TRBV29-1
cdr3_length: 15

cdr3_nt: TGTGCCGGCAGCGACCAGCGACATCTCTCTGGAAACACCATATATTTT
cdr3_aa: CAGSDQRHLSGNTIYF
clone_size: few
d_call: -
j_call: TRBJ1-3
v_call: TRBV2
cdr3_length: 16

cdr3_nt: TGTGCCAGCAGCCGGAACGGCGGGCCCCAAGAGACCCAGTACTTC
cdr3_aa: CASSRNGGPQETQYF
clone_size: few
d_call: -
j_call: TRBJ2-5
v_call: TRBV5-4
cdr3_length: 15

cdr3_nt: TGTGCCAGCAGTCATTCAAAGGGGGGTATGAACACTGAAGCTTTCTTT
cdr3_aa: CASSHSKGGMNTEAFF
clone_size: -
d_call: -
j_call: TRBJ1-1
v_call: TRBV28
cdr3_length: 16

cdr3_nt: TGTGCCAGCAGCTTAGATGGGGAACGCAACACCAGGGAGCTGTTTTTT
cdr3_aa: CASSLDGERNTRELFF
clone_size: -
d_call: -
j_call: TRBJ2-2
v_call: TRBV7-2
cdr3_length: 16

cdr3_nt: TGTGCCAGCAGTTTCGGACTAGCGGGAGGCCCAGCCTACGAGCAGTACTTC
cdr3_aa: CASSFGLAGGPAYEQYF
clone_size: many
d_call: TRBD2
j_call: TRBJ2-7
v_call: TRBV27
cdr3_length: 17

cdr3_nt: TGCGCCAGCAGCCGATTGCTAGCGGGAGCACTCTCCTACGAGCAGTACTTC
cdr3_aa: CASSRLLAGALSYEQYF
clone_size: few
d_call: TRBD2
j_call: TRBJ2-7
v_call: TRBV4-1
cdr3_length: 17

cdr3_nt: TGCAGTGCTAGGGGGGGTCTGGGGGCGCACTCCAGCTCCTACAATGAGCAGTTCTTC
cdr3_aa: CSARGGLGAHSSSYNEQFF
clone_size: few
d_call: -
j_call: TRBJ2-1
v_call: TRBV20-1
cdr3_length: 19

cdr3_nt: TGCAGTGCTCCCAGCGGAACAGATACGCAGTATTTT
cdr3_aa: CSAPSGTDTQYF
clone_size: few
d_call: -
j_call: TRBJ2-3
v_call: TRBV20-1
cdr3_length: 12

cdr3_nt: TGTGCCAGCAGTGAATTGGACAGGGGGGCGGGGGAGACCCAGTACTTC
cdr3_aa: CASSELDRGAGETQYF
clone_size: many
d_call: TRBD1
j_call: TRBJ2-5
v_call: TRBV2
cdr3_length: 16

cdr3_nt: TGCAGTGCTAGACTAGCGGGAGCAGATGCGCAGTATTTT
cdr3_aa: CSARLAGADAQYF
clone_size: -
d_call: TRBD2
j_call: TRBJ2-3
v_call: TRBV20-1
cdr3_length: 13

cdr3_nt: TGTGCCAGCAGCATGATAGGGGGGAACACTGAAGCTTTCTTT
cdr3_aa: CASSMIGGNTEAFF
clone_size: many
d_call: -
j_call: TRBJ1-1
v_call: TRBV2
cdr3_length: 14

cdr3_nt: TGCAGTGCTGAGAGAACGAATCAGCCCCAGCATTTT
cdr3_aa: CSAERTNQPQHF
clone_size: few
d_call: -
j_call: TRBJ1-5
v_call: TRBV20-1
cdr3_length: 12

cdr3_nt: TGCAGTGCTATTACAGGGGGCGCGGCCGGGGAGCTGTTTTTT
cdr3_aa: CSAITGGAAGELFF
clone_size: -
d_call: TRBD1
j_call: TRBJ2-2
v_call: TRBV20-1
cdr3_length: 14

cdr3_nt: TGTGCCTGGAGTGTACGGGGGAGGGATACGCAGTATTTT
cdr3_aa: CAWSVRGRDTQYF
clone_size: many
d_call: -
j_call: TRBJ2-3
v_call: TRBV30
cdr3_length: 13

cdr3_nt: TGTGCCAGCAGCCTTGGGGGGTCCCCCGCGGGGGATACGCAGTATTTT
cdr3_aa: CASSLGGSPAGDTQYF
clone_size: many
d_call: -
j_call: TRBJ2-3
v_call: TRBV11-1
cdr3_length: 16

cdr3_nt: TGCGCCAGCAGCTCTGGACGGGACTCCCGTTGGGGGGAGCAGTACTTC
cdr3_aa: CASSSGRDSRWGEQYF
clone_size: -
d_call: -
j_call: TRBJ2-7
v_call: TRBV5-1
cdr3_length: 16

cdr3_nt: TGCAGTGCTAGTGTCGGCTATGGCTACACCTTC
cdr3_aa: CSASVGYGYTF
clone_size: few
d_call: -
j_call: TRBJ1-2
v_call: TRBV20-1
cdr3_length: 11